A selection of T cell receptor beta chains follows, all from one sample in a study of early T cells in non-severe SARS-CoV-2 infection. TCRdb ran MiXCR on the 5' RACE reads and lists one entry per CDR3 protein. Of 70,000 or so distinct CDR3 sequences detected, around 12% appear once; the ten largest clones hold roughly 1.3%. The sample consisted of whole blood. These receptor sequences come from an adult who was a healthcare worker with PCR-confirmed SARS-CoV-2 infection or an uninfected control (not recorded which). CDR3s include the opening cysteine and the closing phenylalanine or tryptophan. The D gene is left open where the match is weak. Rows give clone size only sometimes, using once, few, many, or a class for an expanded clone.

j_gene: TRBJ2-3
abundance: many
v_gene: TRBV24-1
d_gene: .
CDR3aa: CATSDSRLLTDTQYF
CDR3nt: TGTGCCACCAGTGATTCCAGGCTTTTGACAGATACGCAGTATTTT

j_gene: TRBJ2-3
abundance: many
v_gene: TRBV2
d_gene: .
CDR3aa: CASSGGSRDTQYF
CDR3nt: TGTGCCAGCAGTGGTGGTAGCAGAGATACGCAGTATTTT

j_gene: TRBJ2-3
abundance: many
v_gene: TRBV29-1
d_gene: .
CDR3aa: CSVEEEGDTQYF
CDR3nt: TGCAGCGTTGAAGAGGAGGGAGATACGCAGTATTTT

j_gene: TRBJ2-5
abundance: many
v_gene: TRBV6-2/TRBV6-3
d_gene: .
CDR3aa: CASGVRTVETQYF
CDR3nt: TGTGCCAGCGGGGTCAGGACAGTAGAGACCCAGTACTTC

j_gene: TRBJ2-7
abundance: .
v_gene: TRBV7-2
d_gene: .
CDR3aa: CASSLAEENYEQYF
CDR3nt: TGTGCCAGCAGCTTAGCGGAGGAAAACTACGAGCAGTACTTC

j_gene: TRBJ2-3
abundance: many
v_gene: TRBV6-6
d_gene: .
CDR3aa: CASSSGRGSVDTQYF
CDR3nt: TGTGCCAGCAGTTCAGGACGGGGGAGTGTAGATACGCAGTATTTT

j_gene: TRBJ2-3
abundance: many
v_gene: TRBV20-1
d_gene: TRBD2
CDR3aa: CSASSSARRGGAPTDTQYF
CDR3nt: TGCAGTGCTAGCTCCTCGGCCCGGCGGGGGGGGGCCCCCACAGATACGCAGTATTTT

j_gene: TRBJ2-7
abundance: many
v_gene: TRBV6-2/TRBV6-3
d_gene: TRBD1
CDR3aa: CATKGGQGSDEQYF
CDR3nt: TGTGCCACGAAAGGGGGACAGGGGTCGGACGAGCAGTACTTC

j_gene: TRBJ2-7
abundance: .
v_gene: TRBV2
d_gene: .
CDR3aa: CASSEVQIYEQYF
CDR3nt: TGTGCCAGCAGTGAAGTACAGATATACGAGCAGTACTTC

j_gene: TRBJ1-1
abundance: many
v_gene: TRBV9
d_gene: TRBD1
CDR3aa: CASGGQARTEVFF
CDR3nt: TGTGCCAGCGGCGGACAGGCAAGGACTGAAGTTTTCTTT

j_gene: TRBJ2-1
abundance: .
v_gene: TRBV29-1
d_gene: TRBD1
CDR3aa: CSVRTGESSYNEQFF
CDR3nt: TGCAGCGTCCGGACAGGGGAAAGCTCCTACAATGAGCAGTTCTTC

j_gene: TRBJ2-4
abundance: many
v_gene: TRBV7-7
d_gene: .
CDR3aa: CASSLRRTIAKNIQYF
CDR3nt: TGTGCCAGCAGCCTAAGACGGACCATAGCCAAAAACATTCAGTACTTC

j_gene: TRBJ2-5
abundance: many
v_gene: TRBV28
d_gene: TRBD2
CDR3aa: CASSLELAGPWGTQYF
CDR3nt: TGTGCCAGCAGTTTGGAGCTAGCGGGACCCTGGGGGACCCAGTACTTC

j_gene: TRBJ1-6
abundance: many
v_gene: TRBV14
d_gene: .
CDR3aa: CASSPRTGRNSPLHF
CDR3nt: TGTGCCAGCAGCCCTCGGACCGGCCGGAATTCACCCCTCCACTTT

j_gene: TRBJ2-2
abundance: many
v_gene: TRBV6-6
d_gene: .
CDR3aa: CASRTPGTGELFF
CDR3nt: TGTGCCAGCAGGACCCCGGGAACCGGGGAGCTGTTTTTT

j_gene: TRBJ1-1
abundance: .
v_gene: TRBV20-1
d_gene: .
CDR3aa: CSARNQMDTEAFF
CDR3nt: TGCAGTGCTAGAAACCAGATGGACACTGAAGCTTTCTTT

j_gene: TRBJ2-5
abundance: .
v_gene: TRBV7-2
d_gene: .
CDR3aa: CASSLKVQETQYF
CDR3nt: TGTGCCAGCAGCTTAAAGGTGCAAGAGACCCAGTACTTC

j_gene: TRBJ2-3
abundance: many
v_gene: TRBV7-9
d_gene: TRBD2
CDR3aa: CASSGLAGVLDTQYF
CDR3nt: TGTGCCAGCAGCGGACTAGCGGGAGTGCTAGATACGCAGTATTTT

j_gene: TRBJ2-1
abundance: few
v_gene: TRBV20-1
d_gene: .
CDR3aa: CSARGGSYNEQFF
CDR3nt: TGCAGTGCTAGGGGGGGCTCCTACAATGAGCAGTTCTTC

j_gene: TRBJ1-1
abundance: many
v_gene: TRBV7-9
d_gene: TRBD1
CDR3aa: CASSQLQGLTEAFF
CDR3nt: TGTGCCAGCAGCCAATTACAGGGGTTAACTGAAGCTTTCTTT

j_gene: TRBJ2-5
abundance: .
v_gene: TRBV20-1
d_gene: .
CDR3aa: CSARAPGTPNQETQYF
CDR3nt: TGCAGTGCTAGGGCCCCCGGGACTCCGAACCAAGAGACCCAGTACTTC

j_gene: TRBJ1-1
abundance: many
v_gene: TRBV7-9
d_gene: .
CDR3aa: CASSFRDNTEAFF
CDR3nt: TGTGCCAGCAGCTTCCGGGACAACACTGAAGCTTTCTTT

j_gene: TRBJ2-5
abundance: many
v_gene: TRBV14
d_gene: TRBD1
CDR3aa: CASSQDIGTGEKETQYF
CDR3nt: TGTGCCAGCAGCCAAGATATCGGGACAGGGGAAAAAGAGACCCAGTACTTC

j_gene: TRBJ1-1
abundance: many
v_gene: TRBV29-1
d_gene: .
CDR3aa: CSVGGLMNTEAFF
CDR3nt: TGCAGCGTTGGAGGACTGATGAACACTGAAGCTTTCTTT

j_gene: TRBJ2-3
abundance: many
v_gene: TRBV16
d_gene: TRBD2
CDR3aa: CASSQAGGHIITSTDTQYF
CDR3nt: TGTGCCAGCAGCCAAGCGGGAGGCCACATCATCACTAGCACAGATACGCAGTATTTT

j_gene: TRBJ2-1
abundance: many
v_gene: TRBV19
d_gene: TRBD2
CDR3aa: CASSILAGDLSYNEQFF
CDR3nt: TGTGCCAGTAGTATATTAGCGGGAGATCTCTCCTACAATGAGCAGTTCTTC

j_gene: TRBJ2-3
abundance: many
v_gene: TRBV11-2
d_gene: .
CDR3aa: CASSLDAGGLGLDTQYF
CDR3nt: TGTGCCAGCAGCTTAGATGCTGGGGGCCTTGGTTTGGATACGCAGTATTTT

j_gene: TRBJ1-1
abundance: many
v_gene: TRBV12-5
d_gene: TRBD1
CDR3aa: CASGLPNTGGTEAFF
CDR3nt: TGTGCTAGTGGTTTGCCGAACACAGGGGGCACTGAAGCTTTCTTT

j_gene: TRBJ2-1
abundance: many
v_gene: TRBV2
d_gene: .
CDR3aa: CASRPGLDNNEQFF
CDR3nt: TGTGCCAGCAGGCCGGGACTTGATAACAATGAGCAGTTCTTC

j_gene: TRBJ2-1
abundance: .
v_gene: TRBV7-2
d_gene: TRBD2
CDR3aa: CASSFPGTRGGSLEQFF
CDR3nt: TGTGCCAGCAGCTTTCCCGGGACTCGGGGGGGCTCACTTGAGCAGTTCTTC

j_gene: TRBJ2-7
abundance: many
v_gene: TRBV11-2
d_gene: .
CDR3aa: CASSSDNEGHNYEQYF
CDR3nt: TGTGCCAGCAGCTCAGACAACGAGGGACACAACTACGAGCAGTACTTC

j_gene: TRBJ2-7
abundance: many
v_gene: TRBV6-2/TRBV6-3
d_gene: TRBD2
CDR3aa: CASSSRTSGRVSRNEQYF
CDR3nt: TGTGCCAGCAGCTCCAGGACTAGCGGGAGGGTCAGTCGGAACGAGCAGTACTTC

j_gene: TRBJ2-3
abundance: many
v_gene: TRBV19
d_gene: TRBD2
CDR3aa: CASSPTGLAGDFTDTQYF
CDR3nt: TGTGCCAGTAGTCCCACCGGGCTAGCGGGGGATTTCACAGATACGCAGTATTTT

j_gene: TRBJ1-1
abundance: many
v_gene: TRBV9
d_gene: .
CDR3aa: CASSVGAMNTEAFF
CDR3nt: TGTGCCAGCAGCGTAGGGGCAATGAACACTGAAGCTTTCTTT

j_gene: TRBJ1-3
abundance: many
v_gene: TRBV6-2/TRBV6-3
d_gene: .
CDR3aa: CASSFRRNGNTIYF
CDR3nt: TGTGCCAGCAGTTTTCGGCGAAACGGAAACACCATATATTTT

j_gene: TRBJ1-6
abundance: many
v_gene: TRBV29-1
d_gene: TRBD1
CDR3aa: CSVEEGQGISSPLHF
CDR3nt: TGCAGCGTTGAAGAGGGACAGGGAATATCGTCACCCCTCCACTTT

j_gene: TRBJ1-2
abundance: many
v_gene: TRBV28
d_gene: .
CDR3aa: CASSSEFGYTF
CDR3nt: TGTGCCAGCAGTTCTGAGTTTGGCTACACCTTC

j_gene: TRBJ2-7
abundance: many
v_gene: TRBV2
d_gene: .
CDR3aa: CASSEPGPYEQYF
CDR3nt: TGTGCCAGCAGTGAGCCCGGACCCTACGAGCAGTACTTC

j_gene: TRBJ2-5
abundance: many
v_gene: TRBV28
d_gene: .
CDR3aa: CASRGASSQETQYF
CDR3nt: TGTGCCAGCAGGGGGGCTAGCAGCCAAGAGACCCAGTACTTC

j_gene: TRBJ1-3
abundance: many
v_gene: TRBV7-7
d_gene: .
CDR3aa: CASSLGQGNTIYF
CDR3nt: TGTGCTAGCAGCTTAGGGCAGGGAAACACCATATATTTT

j_gene: TRBJ1-2
abundance: many
v_gene: TRBV27
d_gene: .
CDR3aa: CASSSLSYGGSYGYTF
CDR3nt: TGTGCCAGCAGTTCCCTCTCTTATGGGGGAAGCTATGGCTACACCTTC

j_gene: TRBJ2-5
abundance: many
v_gene: TRBV7-2
d_gene: .
CDR3aa: CASTQGGTRRETQYF
CDR3nt: TGTGCCAGCACCCAGGGGGGTACGAGGAGGGAGACCCAGTACTTC

j_gene: TRBJ2-5
abundance: many
v_gene: TRBV28
d_gene: .
CDR3aa: CASSFLAQETQYF
CDR3nt: TGTGCCAGCAGTTTTTTAGCCCAAGAGACCCAGTACTTC

j_gene: TRBJ2-7
abundance: .
v_gene: TRBV7-2
d_gene: .
CDR3aa: CASSFWESSYEQYF
CDR3nt: TGTGCCAGCAGCTTTTGGGAGAGCTCCTACGAGCAGTACTTC

j_gene: TRBJ2-3
abundance: few
v_gene: TRBV28
d_gene: .
CDR3aa: CASSFSTSTDTQYF
CDR3nt: TGTGCCAGCAGTTTCAGCACTAGCACAGATACGCAGTATTTT

j_gene: TRBJ2-2
abundance: few
v_gene: TRBV5-6
d_gene: .
CDR3aa: CASTPTSNGELFF
CDR3nt: TGTGCCAGCACGCCTACTAGTAACGGGGAGCTGTTTTTT

j_gene: TRBJ2-5
abundance: many
v_gene: TRBV12-3/TRBV12-4
d_gene: TRBD2
CDR3aa: CASSPPGLAEATQYF
CDR3nt: TGTGCCAGCAGTCCCCCGGGACTAGCGGAGGCAACCCAGTACTTC

j_gene: TRBJ2-2
abundance: many
v_gene: TRBV2
d_gene: TRBD2
CDR3aa: CASSRLAGAEGGELFF
CDR3nt: TGTGCCAGCAGTCGACTAGCGGGTGCCGAAGGCGGGGAGCTGTTTTTT

j_gene: TRBJ1-1
abundance: many
v_gene: TRBV12-3/TRBV12-4
d_gene: .
CDR3aa: CASSSSLLLGAFF
CDR3nt: TGTGCCAGCAGTTCCTCCCTTCTTCTAGGCGCTTTCTTT

j_gene: TRBJ1-5
abundance: many
v_gene: TRBV6-5
d_gene: .
CDR3aa: CASSREGGSNQPQHF
CDR3nt: TGTGCCAGCTCTAGGGAAGGAGGCAGCAATCAGCCCCAGCATTTT